Reported below is one TCR beta chain. The data originate from a study of beta chain features in type 1 diabetes. Expressed TCRB transcripts were sequenced after all isolated RNA was converted to cDNA. This table comes from immunoSEQ multiplex PCR, and its TCRdb copy is limited to in-frame clones, with some not included. The data show under 800,000 clones, 15% seen once. CDR3 length: 13 residues. With 0 bases clipped from V and 14 bases from J, the junction kept 7 bases outside the gene matches. Looked up from germline, CDR1 is SGHNT and CDR2 is YYREEE (reference sequence). This sequence joins TRBV5-4 and TRBJ2-1, with 8 bases fitting TRBD2. Material: naive CD4+ T cells from blood. The TCR sequence derives from a man aged 18 to 29 in good health. Here the CDR3 DNA reads TGTGCCAGCAGCTTGGACGGAGGACTAGCTGAGTTCTTC. Translated, it gives CASSLDGGLAEFF.